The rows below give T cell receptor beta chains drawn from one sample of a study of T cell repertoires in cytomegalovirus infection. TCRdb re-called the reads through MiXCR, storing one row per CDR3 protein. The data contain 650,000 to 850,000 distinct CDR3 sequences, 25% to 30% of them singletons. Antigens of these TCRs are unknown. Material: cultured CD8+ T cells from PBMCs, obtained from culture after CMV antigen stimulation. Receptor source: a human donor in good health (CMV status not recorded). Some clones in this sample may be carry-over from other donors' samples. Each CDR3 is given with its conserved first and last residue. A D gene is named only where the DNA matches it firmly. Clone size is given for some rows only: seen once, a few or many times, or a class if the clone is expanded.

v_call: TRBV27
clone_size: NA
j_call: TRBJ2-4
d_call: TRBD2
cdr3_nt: TGTGCCAGCAGTTTCGGGGGGGCCTTCAAAAACATTCAGTACTTC
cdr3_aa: CASSFGGAFKNIQYF

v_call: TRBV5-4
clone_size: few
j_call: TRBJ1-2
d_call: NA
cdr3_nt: TGTGCCAGCAGCTTGCTTGGGGCAGGGGACACCCCTGGCACCTTC
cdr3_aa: CASSLLGAGDTPGTF

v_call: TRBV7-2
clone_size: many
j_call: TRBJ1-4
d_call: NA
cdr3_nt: TGTGCCAGCAGCTTGGGGATGGGTGCGGAAAATGAAAAACTGTTTTTT
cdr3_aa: CASSLGMGAENEKLFF

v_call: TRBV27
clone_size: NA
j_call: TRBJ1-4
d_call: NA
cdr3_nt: TGTGCCAGCAAGTGGGACGGCCTTGCAACTAATGAAAAACTGTTTTTT
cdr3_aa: CASKWDGLATNEKLFF

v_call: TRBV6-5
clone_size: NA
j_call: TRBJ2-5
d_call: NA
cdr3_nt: TGTGCCAGCAGTTACCGACAGAGGTACCAAGAGACCCAGTACTTC
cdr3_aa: CASSYRQRYQETQYF

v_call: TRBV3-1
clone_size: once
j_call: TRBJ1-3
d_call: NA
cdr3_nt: TGTGCCAGCAGCCAAGCCGGAGGGGGAGGGACGGCCCACACCATATATTTT
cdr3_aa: CASSQAGGGGTAHTIYF

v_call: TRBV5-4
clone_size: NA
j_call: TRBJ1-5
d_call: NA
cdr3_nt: TGTGCCAGCAGCGTACAGGGTGGACAGCCCCAGCATTTT
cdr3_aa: CASSVQGGQPQHF

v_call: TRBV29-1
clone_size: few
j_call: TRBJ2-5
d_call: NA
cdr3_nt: TGCAGCCTTCTAGCGTCCGACTCTGGGACCCAGTACTTC
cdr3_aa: CSLLASDSGTQYF

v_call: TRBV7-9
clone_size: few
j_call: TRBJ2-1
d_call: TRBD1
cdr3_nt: TGTGCCAGCAGCGAGGCCGGGACAGGATACAATGAGCAGTTCTTC
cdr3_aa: CASSEAGTGYNEQFF

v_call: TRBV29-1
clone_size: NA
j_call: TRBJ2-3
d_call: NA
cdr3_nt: TGCAGCGTGCTCGGACCAAGCACAGATACGCAGTATTTT
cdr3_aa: CSVLGPSTDTQYF

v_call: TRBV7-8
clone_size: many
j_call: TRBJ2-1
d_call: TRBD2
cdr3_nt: TGTGCCAGCCTCGGGACTAGCGGGGGCAGCTCCTACAATGAGCAGTTCTTC
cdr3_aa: CASLGTSGGSSYNEQFF

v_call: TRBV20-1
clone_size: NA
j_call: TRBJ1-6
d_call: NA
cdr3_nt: TGCAGTGCTAGAGGGTCCCCGAGGGGGAATTCACCCCTCCACTTT
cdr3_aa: CSARGSPRGNSPLHF

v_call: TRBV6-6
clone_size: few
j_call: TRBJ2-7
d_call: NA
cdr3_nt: TGTGCCAGCAGTTACACGAATCCGGGACAAAGACGCCACGAGCAGTACTTC
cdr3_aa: CASSYTNPGQRRHEQYF

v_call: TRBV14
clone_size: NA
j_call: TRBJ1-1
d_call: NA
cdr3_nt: TGTGCCAGCAGCCAAGGTGAGGAGGGGCCTGAAGCTTTCTTT
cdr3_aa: CASSQGEEGPEAFF

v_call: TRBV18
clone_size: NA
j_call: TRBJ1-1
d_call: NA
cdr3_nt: TGTGCCAGCTCACCCTCGGACTCGAACACTGAAGCTTTCTTT
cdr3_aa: CASSPSDSNTEAFF

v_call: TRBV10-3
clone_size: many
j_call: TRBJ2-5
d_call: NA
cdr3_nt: TGTGCCATCAGTGATTCATCTGCGCGACTAAAAGAGACCCAGTACTTC
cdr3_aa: CAISDSSARLKETQYF

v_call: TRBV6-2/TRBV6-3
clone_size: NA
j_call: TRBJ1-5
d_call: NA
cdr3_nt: TGTGCCAGCAGCTCCCGGCGGGGCGACCAGCCCCAGCATTTT
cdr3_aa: CASSSRRGDQPQHF

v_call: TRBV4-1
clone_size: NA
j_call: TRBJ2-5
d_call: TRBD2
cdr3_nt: TGCGCCAGCAGCCAATTTCTAGCGGACCAAGAGACCCAGTACTTC
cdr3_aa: CASSQFLADQETQYF

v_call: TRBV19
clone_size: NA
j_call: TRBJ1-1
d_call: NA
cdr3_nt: TGTGCCAGTAGTCCCACGCCGGGAGGGGTGACTGAAGCTTTCTTT
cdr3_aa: CASSPTPGGVTEAFF

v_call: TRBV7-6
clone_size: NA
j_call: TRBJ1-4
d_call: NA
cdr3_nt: TGTGCCAGCAGCTTCATCACCCCTAATGAAAAACTGTTTTTT
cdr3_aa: CASSFITPNEKLFF

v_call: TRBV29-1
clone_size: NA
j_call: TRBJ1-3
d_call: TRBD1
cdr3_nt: TGCAGCGTTGAAGATCCGGGACAGGGGCCATATCGCTCTGGAAACACCATATATTTT
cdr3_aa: CSVEDPGQGPYRSGNTIYF

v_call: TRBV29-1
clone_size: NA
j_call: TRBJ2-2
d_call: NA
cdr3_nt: TGCAGCGTTTTGGCAGGGCGGGCCGGGGAGCTGTTTTTT
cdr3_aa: CSVLAGRAGELFF

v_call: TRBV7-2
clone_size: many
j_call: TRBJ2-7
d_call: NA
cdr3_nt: TGTGCCAGCAGCTTCAGACAGTCCTACGAGCAGTACTTC
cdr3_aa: CASSFRQSYEQYF

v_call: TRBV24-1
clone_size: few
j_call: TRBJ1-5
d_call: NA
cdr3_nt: TGTGCCACCAGTGATTCCCGAGAAAGCAATCAGCCCCAGCATTTT
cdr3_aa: CATSDSRESNQPQHF

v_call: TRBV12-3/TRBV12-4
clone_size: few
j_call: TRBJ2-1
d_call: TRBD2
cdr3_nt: TGTGCCAGCAGCGGGGGGCGGGGGGGCTATGAGCAGTTCTTC
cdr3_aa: CASSGGRGGYEQFF

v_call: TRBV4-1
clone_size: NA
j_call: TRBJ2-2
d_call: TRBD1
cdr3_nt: TGCGCCAGCAGCCCGCTATCGACAGGGCGCACCGGGGAGCTGTTTTTT
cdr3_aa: CASSPLSTGRTGELFF

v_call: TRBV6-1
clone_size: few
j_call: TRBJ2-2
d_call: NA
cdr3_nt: TGTGCCAGCAGTTCAAACGTCGCCGGGGAGCTGTTTTTT
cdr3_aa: CASSSNVAGELFF

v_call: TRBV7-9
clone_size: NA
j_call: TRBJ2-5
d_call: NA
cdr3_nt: TGTGCCAGCAGCTACGTATATCTTCGCAGGGCGCAGGAGACCCAGTACTTC
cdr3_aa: CASSYVYLRRAQETQYF

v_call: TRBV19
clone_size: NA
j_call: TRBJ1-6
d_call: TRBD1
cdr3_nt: TGTGCCAGTACCCGGGACAGAAACTATAATTCACCCCTCCACTTT
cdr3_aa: CASTRDRNYNSPLHF

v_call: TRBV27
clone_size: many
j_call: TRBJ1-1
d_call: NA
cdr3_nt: TGTGCCAGCAGCGGCGGAGGAACTGAAGCTTTCTTT
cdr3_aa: CASSGGGTEAFF

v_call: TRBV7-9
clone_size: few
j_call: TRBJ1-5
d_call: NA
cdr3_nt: TGTGCCAGCAGCTTACCTGGGGCCAGCAATCAGCCCCAGCATTTT
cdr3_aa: CASSLPGASNQPQHF

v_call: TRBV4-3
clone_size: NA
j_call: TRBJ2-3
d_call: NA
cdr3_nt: TGCGCCAGCAGCCAAGATGTGGGGCTAAATACGCAGTATTTT
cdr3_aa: CASSQDVGLNTQYF

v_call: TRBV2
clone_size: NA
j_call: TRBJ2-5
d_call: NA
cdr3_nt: TGTGCCAGCATTGACAGCCTCCAAGAGACCCAGTACTTC
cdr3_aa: CASIDSLQETQYF

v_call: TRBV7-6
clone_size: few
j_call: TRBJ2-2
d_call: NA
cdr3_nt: TGTGCCAGCAGCTCCCCCGCAGGGGCCACCGGGGAGCTGTTTTTT
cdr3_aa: CASSSPAGATGELFF

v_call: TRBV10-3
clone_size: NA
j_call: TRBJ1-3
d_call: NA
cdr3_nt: TGTGCCATCAGGAGGCCCCAGAGCTCTGGAAACACCATATATTTT
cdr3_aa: CAIRRPQSSGNTIYF

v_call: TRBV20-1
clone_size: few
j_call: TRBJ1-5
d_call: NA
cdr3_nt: TGCAGTGTCCCGGAGCTGGGAGGGGGGTATGATCAGCCCCAGCATTTT
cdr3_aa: CSVPELGGGYDQPQHF

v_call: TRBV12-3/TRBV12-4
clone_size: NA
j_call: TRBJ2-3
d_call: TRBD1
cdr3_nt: TGTGCCAGCAGTACCCGGGACAGGGCGCCCACAGATACGCAGTATTTT
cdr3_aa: CASSTRDRAPTDTQYF

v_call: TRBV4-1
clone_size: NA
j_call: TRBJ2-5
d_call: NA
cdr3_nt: TGCGCCAGCAGCCTGACGAGCAGTCAAGAGACCCAGTACTTC
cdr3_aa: CASSLTSSQETQYF

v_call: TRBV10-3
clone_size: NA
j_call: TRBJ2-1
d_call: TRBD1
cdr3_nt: TGTGCCATCGGGACAGGGGGCTACGGCAATGAGCAGTTCTTC
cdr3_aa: CAIGTGGYGNEQFF

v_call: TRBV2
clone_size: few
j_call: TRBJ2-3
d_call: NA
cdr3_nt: TGTGCCAGCAGTGAGTACAGGGGCACAGATACGCAGTATTTT
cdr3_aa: CASSEYRGTDTQYF

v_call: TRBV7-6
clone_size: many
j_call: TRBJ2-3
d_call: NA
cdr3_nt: TGTGCCAGCAGTACCAGCACAGATACGCAGTATTTT
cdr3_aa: CASSTSTDTQYF

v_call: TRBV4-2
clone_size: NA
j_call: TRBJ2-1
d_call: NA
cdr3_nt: TGTGCCAGCAGCCAAGATCAGAATAGCGGTAACTACAATGAGCAGTTCTTC
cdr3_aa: CASSQDQNSGNYNEQFF

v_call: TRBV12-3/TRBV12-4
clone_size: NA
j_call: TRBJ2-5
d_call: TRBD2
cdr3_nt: TGTGCCAGCAGTTTTACTAGCGCCCAAGAGACCCAGTACTTC
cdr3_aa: CASSFTSAQETQYF

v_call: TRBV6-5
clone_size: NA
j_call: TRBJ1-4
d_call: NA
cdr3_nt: TGTGCCAGCAGTTACTACGAGCCAGGAACTAATGAAAAACTGTTTTTT
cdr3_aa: CASSYYEPGTNEKLFF

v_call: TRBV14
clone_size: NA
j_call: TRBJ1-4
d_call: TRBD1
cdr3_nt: TGTGCCAGCAGTCAAACCGGGACAGGACGACTCCTGTTTTTT
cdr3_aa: CASSQTGTGRLLFF

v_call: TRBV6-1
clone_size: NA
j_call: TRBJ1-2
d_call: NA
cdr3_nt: TGTGCCAGCACTCCGGGACGGGCTAACTATGGCTACACCTTC
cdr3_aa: CASTPGRANYGYTF

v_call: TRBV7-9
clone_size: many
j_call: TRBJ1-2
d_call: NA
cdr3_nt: TGTGCCAGCAGCTTAGGGGCAGAGGCCTTTACTAATGGCTACACCTTC
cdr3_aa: CASSLGAEAFTNGYTF

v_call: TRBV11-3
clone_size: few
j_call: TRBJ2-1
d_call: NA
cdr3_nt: TGTGCCAGCAGCACCCCGGGAAGGGGGGCAGGTTACAATGAGCAGTTCTTC
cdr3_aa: CASSTPGRGAGYNEQFF

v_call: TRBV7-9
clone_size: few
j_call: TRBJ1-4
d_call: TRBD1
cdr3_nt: TGTGCCAGCAGCGATCAGGGGGAACTGTTTTTT
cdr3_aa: CASSDQGELFF

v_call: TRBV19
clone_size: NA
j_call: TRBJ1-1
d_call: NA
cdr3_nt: TGTGCCAGTAGTATAGGAGATGAAGCTTTCTTT
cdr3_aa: CASSIGDEAFF